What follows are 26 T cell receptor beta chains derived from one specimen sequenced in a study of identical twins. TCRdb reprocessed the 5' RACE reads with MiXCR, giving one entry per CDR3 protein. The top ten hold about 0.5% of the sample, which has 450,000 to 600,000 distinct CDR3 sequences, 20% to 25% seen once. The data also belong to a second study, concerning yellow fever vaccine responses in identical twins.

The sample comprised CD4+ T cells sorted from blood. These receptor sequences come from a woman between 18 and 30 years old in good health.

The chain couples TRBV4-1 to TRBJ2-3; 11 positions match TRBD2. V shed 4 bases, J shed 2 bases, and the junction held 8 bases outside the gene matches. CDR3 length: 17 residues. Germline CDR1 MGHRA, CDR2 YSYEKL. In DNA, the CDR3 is TGCGCCAGCAGCCCATCCCCTAGCGGGGGGTACACAGATACGCAGTATTTT. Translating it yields CASSPSPSGGYTDTQYF.

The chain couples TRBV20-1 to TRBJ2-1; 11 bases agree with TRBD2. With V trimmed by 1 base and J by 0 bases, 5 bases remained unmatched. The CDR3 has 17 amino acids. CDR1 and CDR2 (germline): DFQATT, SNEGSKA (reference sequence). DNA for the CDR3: TGCAGTGCTAGAGTCTCTAGCGGGAGGAGCTCCTACAATGAGCAGTTCTTC. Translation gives CSARVSSGRSSYNEQFF.

The chain's CDR3 is CSAPGLAGTYEQYV. CDR3 DNA: TGCAGTGCTCCAGGACTAGCGGGGACCTACGAGCAGTACGTC. The chain carries TRBV20-1 and TRBJ2-7; 12 bases fit TRBD2. CDR1 DFQATT and CDR2 SNEGSKA come from the germline V gene (reference sequence). The CDR3 is 14 amino acids. After removal of 5 bases from V and 2 bases from J, the junction contained 4 bases not matched to a gene.

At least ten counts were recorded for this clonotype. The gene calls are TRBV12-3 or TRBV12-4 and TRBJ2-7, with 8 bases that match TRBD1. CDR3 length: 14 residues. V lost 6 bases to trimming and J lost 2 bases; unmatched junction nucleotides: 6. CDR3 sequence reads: CASSGWTGTYEQYF. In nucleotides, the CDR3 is TGTGCCAGCAGCGGGTGGACAGGGACCTACGAGCAGTACTTC.

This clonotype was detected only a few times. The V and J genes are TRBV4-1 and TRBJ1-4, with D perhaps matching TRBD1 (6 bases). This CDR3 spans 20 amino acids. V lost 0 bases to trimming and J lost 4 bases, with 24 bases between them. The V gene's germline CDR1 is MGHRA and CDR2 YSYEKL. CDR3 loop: CASSQDSALWSGAGNEKLFF. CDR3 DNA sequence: TGCGCCAGCAGCCAAGATTCAGCTTTGTGGTCGGGGGCAGGTAATGAAAAACTGTTTTTT.

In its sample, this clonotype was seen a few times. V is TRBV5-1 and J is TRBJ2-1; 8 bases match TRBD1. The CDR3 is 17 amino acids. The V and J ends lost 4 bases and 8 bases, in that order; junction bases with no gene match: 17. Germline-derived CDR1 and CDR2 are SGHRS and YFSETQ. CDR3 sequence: CASSLPSLSGGGDEQFF. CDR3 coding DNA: TGCGCCAGCAGCCTTCCCTCGCTGTCAGGGGGCGGGGATGAGCAGTTCTTC.

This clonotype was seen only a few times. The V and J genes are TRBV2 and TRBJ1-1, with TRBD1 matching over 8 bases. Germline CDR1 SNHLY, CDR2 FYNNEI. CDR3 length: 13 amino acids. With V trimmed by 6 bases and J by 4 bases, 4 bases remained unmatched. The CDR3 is CASSRTGFTEAFF. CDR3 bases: TGTGCCAGCAGCCGGACAGGGTTCACTGAAGCTTTCTTT.

The CDR3 coding sequence is TGTGCCAGCAGCGTAGGGACAGGGACTAATGAGCAGTTCTTC. The encoded protein is CASSVGTGTNEQFF. The chain combines TRBV11-1 with TRBJ2-1; 9 positions match TRBD1. The CDR3 covers 14 residues. Losses at the gene ends were 5 bases for V and 7 bases for J; bases not matched to a gene: 6. Germline V gene sequence: CDR1 SGHAT, CDR2 FQDESV (reference sequence).

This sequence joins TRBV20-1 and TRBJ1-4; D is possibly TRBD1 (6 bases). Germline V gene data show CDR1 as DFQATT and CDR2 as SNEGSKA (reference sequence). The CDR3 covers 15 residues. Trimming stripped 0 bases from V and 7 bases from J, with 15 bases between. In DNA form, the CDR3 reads TGCAGTGCTAGAGATTATCGGGGGCTTGGTGAAAAACTGTTTTTT. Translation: CSARDYRGLGEKLFF.

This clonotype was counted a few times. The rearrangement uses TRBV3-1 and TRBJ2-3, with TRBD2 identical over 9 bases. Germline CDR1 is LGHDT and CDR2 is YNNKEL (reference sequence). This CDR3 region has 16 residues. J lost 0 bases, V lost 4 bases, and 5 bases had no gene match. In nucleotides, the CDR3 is TGTGCCAGCAGCCCGGATAGCGGGGGTAGCACAGATACGCAGTATTTT. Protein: CASSPDSGGSTDTQYF.

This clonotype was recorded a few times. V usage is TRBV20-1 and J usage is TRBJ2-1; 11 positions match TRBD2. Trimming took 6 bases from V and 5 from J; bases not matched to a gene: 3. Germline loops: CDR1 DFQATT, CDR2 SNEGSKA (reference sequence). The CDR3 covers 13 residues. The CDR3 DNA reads TGCAGTGCCTTGGGACTAGCGGACAATGAGCAGTTCTTC. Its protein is CSALGLADNEQFF.

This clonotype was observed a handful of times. The CDR3 bases are TGCAGCGTTGAAGACGGACGGGGGGTAAGGCAAGAGACCCAGTACTTC. Translated: CSVEDGRGVRQETQYF. The chain recombines TRBV29-1 with TRBJ2-5; TRBD2 agrees at 7 bases. V was clipped by 0 bases and J by 2 bases; unmatched bases: 9. Germline values: CDR1 SQVTM, CDR2 ANQGSEA. The CDR3 consists of 16 residues.

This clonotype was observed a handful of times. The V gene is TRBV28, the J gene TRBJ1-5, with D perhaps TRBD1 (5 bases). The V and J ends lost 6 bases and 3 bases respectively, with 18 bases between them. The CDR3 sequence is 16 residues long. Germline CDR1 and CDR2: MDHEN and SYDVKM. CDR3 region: CASRSRAAGLNQPQHF. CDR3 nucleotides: TGTGCCAGCAGGAGCCGAGCAGCAGGGCTCAATCAGCCCCAGCATTTT.

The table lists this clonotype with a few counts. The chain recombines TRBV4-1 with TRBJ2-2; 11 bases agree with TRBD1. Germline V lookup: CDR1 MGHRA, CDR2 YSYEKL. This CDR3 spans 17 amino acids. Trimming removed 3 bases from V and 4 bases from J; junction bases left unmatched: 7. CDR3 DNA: TGCGCCAGCAGCCAGGAACCGGGACAGGGGGGCACCGGGGAGCTGTTTTTT. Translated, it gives CASSQEPGQGGTGELFF.

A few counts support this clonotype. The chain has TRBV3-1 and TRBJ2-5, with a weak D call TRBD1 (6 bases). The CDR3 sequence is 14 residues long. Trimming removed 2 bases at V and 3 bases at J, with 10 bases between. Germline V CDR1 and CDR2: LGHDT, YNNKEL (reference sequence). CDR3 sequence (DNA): TGTGCCAGCAGCCAATTCAACAGGGAAGAGACCCAGTACTTC. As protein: CASSQFNREETQYF.

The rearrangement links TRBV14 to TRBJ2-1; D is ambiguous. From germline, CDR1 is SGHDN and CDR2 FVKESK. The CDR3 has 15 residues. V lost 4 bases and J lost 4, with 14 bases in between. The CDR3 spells CASSPRLNRYNEQFF. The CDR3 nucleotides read TGTGCCAGCAGCCCCCGGCTGAATAGATACAATGAGCAGTTCTTC.

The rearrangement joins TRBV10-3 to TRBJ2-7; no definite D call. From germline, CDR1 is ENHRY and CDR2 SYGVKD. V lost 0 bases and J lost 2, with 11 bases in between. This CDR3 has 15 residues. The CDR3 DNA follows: TGTGCCATCAGTGAGTCGAAACCACTGACCTACGAGCAGTACTTC. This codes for CAISESKPLTYEQYF.

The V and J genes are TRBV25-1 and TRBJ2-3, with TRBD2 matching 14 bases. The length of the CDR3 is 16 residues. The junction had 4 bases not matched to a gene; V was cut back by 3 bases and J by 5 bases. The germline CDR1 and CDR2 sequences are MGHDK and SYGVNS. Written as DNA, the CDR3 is TGTGCCAGCAGTGAGACTAGCGGGAGGGCCTTAGATACGCAGTATTTT. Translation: CASSETSGRALDTQYF.

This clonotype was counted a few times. The chain's CDR3 is CASSQDRSSGMTDTQYF. The CDR3 region has the DNA TGCGCCAGCAGCCAAGATCGATCCAGCGGGATGACAGATACGCAGTATTTT. The rearrangement joins TRBV4-1 to TRBJ2-3; 7 bases are a match to TRBD2. Trimming at V came to 0 bases and at J to 3 bases, leaving 9 bases not matched to a gene. Looked up from germline, CDR1 is MGHRA and CDR2 is YSYEKL. CDR3 length: 17 residues.

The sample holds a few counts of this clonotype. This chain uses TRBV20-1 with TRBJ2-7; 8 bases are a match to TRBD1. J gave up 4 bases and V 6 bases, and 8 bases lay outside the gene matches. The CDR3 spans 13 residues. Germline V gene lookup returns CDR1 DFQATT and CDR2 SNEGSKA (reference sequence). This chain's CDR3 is CSAVPGGSYEQYV. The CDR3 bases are TGCAGTGCGGTTCCAGGGGGCTCTTACGAGCAGTACGTC.

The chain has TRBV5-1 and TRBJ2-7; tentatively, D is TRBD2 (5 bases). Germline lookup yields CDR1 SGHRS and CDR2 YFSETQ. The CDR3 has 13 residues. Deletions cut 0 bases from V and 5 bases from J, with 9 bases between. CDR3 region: CASSLGPGNEQYF. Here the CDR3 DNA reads TGCGCCAGCAGCTTGGGGCCGGGGAACGAGCAGTACTTC.

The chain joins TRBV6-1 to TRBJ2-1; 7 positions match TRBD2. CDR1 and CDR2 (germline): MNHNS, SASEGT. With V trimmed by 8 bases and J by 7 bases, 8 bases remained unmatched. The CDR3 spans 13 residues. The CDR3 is CASRGGIRNEQFF. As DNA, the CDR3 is TGTGCCAGCCGGGGAGGGATAAGGAATGAGCAGTTCTTC.

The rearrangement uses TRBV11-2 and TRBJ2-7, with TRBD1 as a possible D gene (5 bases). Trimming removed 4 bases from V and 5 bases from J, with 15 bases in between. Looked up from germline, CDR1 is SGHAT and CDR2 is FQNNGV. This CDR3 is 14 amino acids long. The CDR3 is CASSSTPDRDEQYV. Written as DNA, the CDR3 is TGTGCCAGCAGCTCCACCCCCGACAGAGACGAGCAGTACGTC.

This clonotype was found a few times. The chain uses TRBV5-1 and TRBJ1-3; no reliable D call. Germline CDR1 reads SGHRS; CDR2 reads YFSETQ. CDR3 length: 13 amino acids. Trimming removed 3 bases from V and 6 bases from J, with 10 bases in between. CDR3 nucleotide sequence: TGCGCCAGCAGCTCAGGACGGCAAAACACCATATATTTT. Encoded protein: CASSSGRQNTIYF.

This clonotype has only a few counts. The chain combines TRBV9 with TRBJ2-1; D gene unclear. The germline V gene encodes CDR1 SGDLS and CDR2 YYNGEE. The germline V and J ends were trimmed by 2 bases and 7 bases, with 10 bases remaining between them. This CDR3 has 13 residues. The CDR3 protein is CASSVHESNEQFF. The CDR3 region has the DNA TGTGCCAGCAGCGTCCACGAATCTAATGAGCAGTTCTTC.

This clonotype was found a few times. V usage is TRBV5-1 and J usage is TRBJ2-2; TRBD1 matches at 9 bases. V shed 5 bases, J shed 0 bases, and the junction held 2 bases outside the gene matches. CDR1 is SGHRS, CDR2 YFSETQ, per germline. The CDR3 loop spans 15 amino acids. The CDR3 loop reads CASRGTGTNTGELFF. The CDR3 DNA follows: TGCGCCAGCAGGGGGACAGGGACGAACACCGGGGAGCTGTTTTTT.